One sample yielded the 4 T cell receptor beta chains listed below, sequenced in a study of brain metastases from non-small cell lung cancer. The protocol was immunoSEQ multiplex PCR, while the TCRdb copy is restricted to in-frame clones and leaves out a portion. The table has some 2,000 clones, 84% seen once. Sequencing used primary lung tumor tissue. The receptors come from a donor aged 40 or over with non-small cell lung cancer.

This chain connects TRBV5-4 to TRBJ1-1, with D unresolved. V was pared by 4 bases and J by 5 bases, with 9 bases between. The CDR3 has 12 residues. Germline CDR1 reads SGHNT; CDR2 reads YYREEE (reference sequence). Here the CDR3 DNA reads TGTGCCAGCAGCAAGGCCGGTACTGAAGCTTTCTTT. Encoded protein: CASSKAGTEAFF.

V is TRBV4-2 and J is TRBJ2-1, with D possibly being TRBD2 (5 bases). The V end was cut by 0 bases, the J end by 7 bases, with 13 bases between. Germline V gene sequence: CDR1 LGHNA, CDR2 YNFKEQ. This CDR3 comprises 15 residues. Here the CDR3 reads CASSQEGVAWNEQFF. In DNA, the CDR3 is TGTGCCAGCAGCCAAGAAGGAGTAGCGTGGAATGAGCAGTTCTTC.

The chain couples TRBV21-1 to TRBJ2-1; the D call of TRBD2 is as the table states it, not checked on the DNA. TRBV21-1 is given as a pseudogene. The length of the CDR3 is 16 residues. The DNA of the CDR3 is TGTGCCAGCAAGGTGGTCCCTAGCGCCTCCTACAATGAGCAGTTCTTC. Its translation is CASKVVPSASYNEQFF.

The V call is TRBV2, the J call TRBJ2-7; D is undetermined. Germline loops: CDR1 SNHLY, CDR2 FYNNEI. V lost 7 bases to trimming and J lost 2 bases, with 9 bases between them. The CDR3 runs to 12 residues. The CDR3 spells CASKFPAYEQYF. The CDR3 nucleotides are TGTGCCAGCAAGTTCCCAGCCTACGAGCAGTACTTC.